The 10 T cell receptor beta chains below all came from one sample that was sequenced in a study of response to subunit inactivated influenza vaccine. MiXCR, applied by TCRdb to the RT-PCR reads, yields one record per CDR3 protein. The sample comprises 500,000 to 550,000 distinct CDR3 sequences, less than 7.5% of which are singletons, and 10% to 15% rests with the top ten. Specimen: PBMCs from blood, collected 23 to 25 months after vaccination. The receptors were sampled from a man aged 50-75 years who received an inactivated influenza vaccine.

There are a few counts of this clonotype. The chain combines TRBV6-2 or TRBV6-3 with TRBJ2-3; D is unclear. CDR1 MNHEY and CDR2 SVGEGT come from the germline V gene. Trimming left V 2 bases short and J 5 bases short, with 8 bases between. This CDR3 is built from 13 residues. DNA for the CDR3: TGTGCCAGCAGTTACAGGGTCGGAGATACGCAGTATTTT. As protein: CASSYRVGDTQYF.

This clonotype was detected only a few times. This rearrangement joins TRBV18 to TRBJ1-1; D is perhaps TRBD1 (6 bases). Trimming pared 6 bases from V and 7 bases from J, leaving 15 bases between. Looked up from germline, CDR1 is KGHSH and CDR2 is LQKENI. The CDR3 runs to 13 residues. Here the CDR3 reads CASSRPGQSEAFF. DNA of the CDR3: TGTGCCAGCTCCCGACCGGGACAAAGTGAAGCTTTCTTT.

The chain uses TRBV6-2 or TRBV6-3 and TRBJ2-7; D not resolved. The ends were cut back, 7 bases at V and 3 bases at J, with 13 bases in the middle. The length of the CDR3 is 13 residues. The germline CDR1 and CDR2 sequences are MNHEY and SVGEGT. CDR3 nucleotide sequence: TGTGCCAGCATGGAATTGGACGGCTACGAGCAGTACTTC. This sequence encodes CASMELDGYEQYF.

This clonotype was found a few times. The V call is TRBV7-9, the J call TRBJ1-2, with 7 bases aligning to TRBD1. Germline assignment: CDR1 SEHNR and CDR2 FQNEAQ (reference sequence). Trimming at V came to 0 bases and at J to 4 bases, leaving 8 bases not matched to a gene. The CDR3 extends over 16 amino acids. CDR3 loop: CASSLAAGGQSYGYTF. DNA for the CDR3: TGTGCCAGCAGCTTAGCGGCAGGGGGGCAGAGCTATGGCTACACCTTC.

The chain joins TRBV5-1 to TRBJ2-3; D is unresolved. Germline loops: CDR1 SGHRS, CDR2 YFSETQ. Between the trimmed V and J ends, which lost 5 bases and 0 bases, there was a span of 10 bases. This CDR3 contains 14 residues. The CDR3 DNA reads as TGCGCCAGCAGATACGGACGGAGCACAGATACGCAGTATTTT. As protein: CASRYGRSTDTQYF.

This clonotype was observed many times. The gene calls are TRBV12-3 or TRBV12-4 and TRBJ1-6; 7 bases are a match to TRBD1. Trimming cost V 6 bases and J 10 bases; bases outside gene matches: 9. This CDR3 is built from 14 residues. Written as DNA, the CDR3 is TGTGCCAGCAGAGCAGGGGGGTCGGGGTCACCCCTCCACTTT. It yields the protein CASRAGGSGSPLHF.

This clonotype was counted many times. The chain links TRBV20-1 to TRBJ2-7, with 9 bases fitting TRBD2. This CDR3 spans 14 amino acids. With V trimmed by 1 base and J by 5 bases, 6 bases remained unmatched. Germline V gives CDR1 DFQATT, CDR2 SNEGSKA (reference sequence). DNA of the CDR3: TGCAGTGCTAGAGTAATAGCGGGAGCCGACGAGCAGTACTTC. Translating gives CSARVIAGADEQYF.

The CDR3, as DNA: TGCAGCGTGGTACTAGCGGGGCAACAAGAGACCCAGTACTTC. Amino acids: CSVVLAGQQETQYF. The chain uses TRBV29-1 and TRBJ2-5; 10 bases are shared with TRBD2. The V gene end was trimmed by 6 bases and the J gene end by 2 bases; junction bases not matched to a gene: 6. There are 14 residues in the CDR3. Germline assignment: CDR1 SQVTM and CDR2 ANQGSEA.

The table lists this clonotype with many counts. The chain combines TRBV14 with TRBJ2-7; D remains ambiguous. Germline loops: CDR1 SGHDN, CDR2 FVKESK. The ends were cut back, 1 base at V and 3 bases at J, with 10 bases in the middle. CDR3 size: 14 residues. CDR3 in DNA: TGTGCCAGCAGCCAAGCCGTAAGTGGCTACGAGCAGTACTTC. Protein: CASSQAVSGYEQYF.

This chain links TRBV27 with TRBJ1-1; TRBD1 matches at 10 bases. The CDR3 is 15 residues long. Trimming at V came to 0 bases and at J to 5 bases, leaving 3 bases not matched to a gene. The germline V gene encodes CDR1 MNHEY and CDR2 SMNVEV (reference sequence). The CDR3 bases are TGTGCCAGCAGTTTATCGCCGGGACAGGGGACTGAAGCTTTCTTT. This sequence encodes CASSLSPGQGTEAFF.